One and the same sample provided the 19 T cell receptor beta chains below, sequenced in a study of T cell repertoires in aging, cancer and after chemotherapy (dated by TCRdb to about 2019). TCR beta rearrangements were amplified from genomic DNA extracted from peripheral blood rather than from sorted cells or RNA. Reads for this sample came from an Illumina MiSeq. Rearranged TRB sequences spanning V, D and J segments were amplified in a multiplex touch-down PCR with a mixed TRB-A/B primer pool. TCRdb itself trimmed the public reads at Q25 with fastp, ran MiXCR and retained productive beta chains. Records with the same CDR3 protein are collapsed into one entry carrying the most frequent genes and DNA. The sample yields fewer than 8,500 distinct CDR3 sequences; about 29% were counted once. Roughly 8% of the sample is in the top ten clones. Source material: blood. Receptors were obtained from a human donor with a blood cancer.

This clonotype appeared a few times. V usage is TRBV6-5 and J usage is TRBJ1-3; TRBD1 is a possible D gene (5 bases). Germline V gene lookup returns CDR1 MNHEY and CDR2 SVGAGI. V was cut by 7 bases and J by 2 bases, with 15 bases left in between. CDR3 length: 15 amino acids. The DNA of the CDR3 is TGTGCCAGCAAAACCGGGACCGCTCCTGGAAACACCATATATTTT. As protein: CASKTGTAPGNTIYF.

Within the sample, this clonotype is medium-sized. This chain uses TRBV6-2 or TRBV6-3 with TRBJ2-2; 8 bases are shared with TRBD2. With 7 bases clipped from V and 6 bases from J, the junction kept 7 bases outside the gene matches. In germline, CDR1 is MNHEY, CDR2 SVGEGT. The CDR3 spans 14 residues. The CDR3 DNA follows: TGTGCCAGCACCTCGGGGGGGGCGGCCGGGGAGCTGTTTTTT. Translating it yields CASTSGGAAGELFF.

The V gene is TRBV18, the J gene TRBJ2-1; D unresolved. The V gene's germline CDR1 is KGHSH and CDR2 LQKENI. V was cut by 5 bases and J by 4 bases, with 12 bases left in between. This CDR3 has 14 amino acids. The CDR3 bases are TGTGCCAGCTCATATAGTTTGGCTTACAATGAGCAGTTCTTC. Its protein is CASSYSLAYNEQFF.

This clonotype is termed medium-sized. The CDR3 protein is CASSPRLAGGEETQYF. The CDR3 region has the DNA TGTGCCAGCAGCCCGCGACTAGCGGGGGGGGAGGAGACCCAGTACTTC. J is TRBJ2-5 and V is TRBV5-4, with 14 bases aligning to TRBD2. This CDR3 has 16 amino acids. Trimming removed 4 bases from V and 5 bases from J; junction bases left unmatched: 7. Germline CDR1 and CDR2: SGHNT and YYREEE (reference sequence). Full variable domain (outside the CDR3, taken from reference TRBV5-4 and TRBJ2-5): ETGVTQSPTHLIKTRGQQVTLRCSSQSGHNTVSWYQQALGQGPQFIFQYYREEENGRGNFPPRFSGLQFPNYSSELNVNALELDDSALYLCASSPRLAGGEETQYFGPGTRLLVL.

J is TRBJ1-1 and V is TRBV12-3 or TRBV12-4; no reliable D call. Between the trimmed V and J ends, which lost 6 bases and 6 bases, there was a span of 11 bases. The CDR3 is made up of 12 amino acids. CDR3 loop: CASRPLDAEAFF. For the CDR3, the DNA is TGTGCCAGCAGGCCCTTGGACGCTGAAGCTTTCTTT.

Relative to its sample, this clonotype is medium-sized (0.01 to 0.1%). The chain carries TRBV29-1 and TRBJ2-7; possibly TRBD2 for D (6 bases). The CDR3 is 15 residues long. V was trimmed by 1 base and J by 0 bases, leaving 13 bases between them. Germline CDR1 and CDR2: SQVTM and ANQGSEA. This chain's CDR3 is CSVEGGAGFSYEQYF. DNA of the CDR3: TGCAGCGTTGAAGGCGGGGCAGGATTCTCCTACGAGCAGTACTTC.

On this clonotype itself: The germline gene is not matched at one end of the junction; a read error may be the cause. The chain recombines TRBV6-2 or TRBV6-3 with TRBJ2-2; tentatively, D is TRBD2 (5 bases). Looked up from germline, CDR1 is MNHEY and CDR2 is SVGEGT. The CDR3 runs 14 residues. The CDR3 DNA follows: TGTGCCAGCAGTTACCGGCCGGGAACCGGGGAGCTGTTCTTT. Translation gives CASSYRPGTGELFF.

The chain has TRBV6-2 or TRBV6-3 and TRBJ2-2; D remains unclear. CDR3 length equals 15 residues. Per germline, CDR1 MNHEY and CDR2 SVGEGT. Trimming left V 0 bases short and J 2 bases short, with 7 bases between. The CDR3 nucleotides read TGTGCCAGCAGTTACTCTAGGGCCAACACCGGGGAGCTGTTTTTT. Translated: CASSYSRANTGELFF.

The chain uses TRBV7-9 and TRBJ1-1; possibly TRBD1 for D (5 bases). V was clipped by 5 bases and J by 10 bases, with 11 bases between them. This CDR3 is built from 11 residues. CDR1 SEHNR and CDR2 FQNEAQ come from the germline V gene (reference sequence). The CDR3 sequence: CASSKGDGAFF. DNA for the CDR3: TGTGCCAGCAGCAAAGGGGATGGAGCTTTCTTT.

The CDR3 spells CSAREPGGMGPQHF. CDR3 in DNA: TGCAGTGCTAGAGAACCCGGGGGCATGGGGCCCCAGCATTTT. This chain uses TRBV20-1 with TRBJ1-5; a possible D gene is TRBD1 (6 bases). Germline values: CDR1 DFQATT, CDR2 SNEGSKA (reference sequence). V lost 0 bases, J lost 9 bases, and 15 bases lay in between. The CDR3 has 14 residues.

This clonotype came up a few times. V is TRBV12-3 or TRBV12-4 and J is TRBJ1-1; 9 positions match TRBD1. The CDR3 sequence is 13 residues long. V was clipped by 10 bases and J by 5 bases; unmatched bases: 8. CDR3 sequence reads: CATEPGQGTEAFF. The CDR3 coding sequence is TGTGCCACAGAACCGGGACAGGGAACTGAAGCTTTCTTT.

This chain uses TRBV14 with TRBJ2-5, with D possibly matching TRBD2 (6 bases). In germline, CDR1 is SGHDN, CDR2 FVKESK. V was pared by 4 bases and J by 4 bases, with 13 bases between. This CDR3 region has 14 residues. DNA for the CDR3: TGTGCCAGCAGCCTCGGGACTGCCGGAGAGACCCAGTACTTC. It codes for CASSLGTAGETQYF.

This clonotype was seen a few times. The chain uses TRBV5-6 and TRBJ1-2; TRBD1 matches at 7 bases. The CDR3 is 14 residues long. J was trimmed by 4 bases and V by 4 bases; bases with no gene match: 7. Germline V CDR1 and CDR2: SGHDT, YYEEEE. CDR3 DNA: TGTGCCAGCAGCGTATCGACAGGGTTCTATGGCTACACCTTC. It specifies CASSVSTGFYGYTF.

There are a few counts of this clonotype. The gene calls are TRBV6-1 and TRBJ1-2, with D possibly being TRBD1 (6 bases). There are 15 residues in the CDR3. The germline gives CDR1 MNHNS, CDR2 SASEGT. V shed 2 bases and J shed 4 bases, with 14 bases lying between them. The CDR3 DNA follows: TGTGCCAGCAGTGAATCCAGGACAGCTACCTATGGCTACACCTTC. The encoded protein is CASSESRTATYGYTF.

This clonotype has a handful of counts. The gene calls are TRBV6-2 or TRBV6-3 and TRBJ1-5; D gene uncertain. The germline V gene encodes CDR1 MNHEY and CDR2 SVGEGT. Trimming removed 5 bases at V and 6 bases at J, with 5 bases between. This CDR3 is built from 11 residues. The CDR3 loop reads CASSQGQPQHF. CDR3 nucleotides: TGTGCCAGCAGTCAAGGTCAGCCCCAGCATTTT.

This clonotype is medium-sized (0.01 to 0.1%). One end of the junction fails to match germline, which may point to a read error. The chain uses TRBV29-1 and TRBJ2-7; D is possibly TRBD2 (5 bases). In germline, CDR1 is SQVTM, CDR2 ANQGSEA. There are 12 residues in the CDR3. The CDR3 is CSVEDQNYERNF. The DNA of the CDR3 is TGCAGCGTTGAAGATCAGAATTACGAGCGGAACTTC.

V is TRBV7-9 and J is TRBJ2-7; 10 nucleotides align to TRBD1. CDR3 length: 14 residues. The germline V gene has CDR1 SEHNR and CDR2 FQNEAQ (reference sequence). The trim removed 5 bases at V and 6 bases at J, leaving 7 bases unmatched. The DNA for the CDR3 is TGTGCCAGCAGCCCGGACAGGGGGGTATTCGAGCAGTACTTC. Translated: CASSPDRGVFEQYF.

A remark on this clonotype: A much larger clone differs from this one at a single base, so this may be a read error. This is likely a read error, given that the CDR3 carries no conserved phenylalanine or tryptophan at its end. CDR3 coding DNA: TGCAGCGTTATTAACAGGGGGCACGGCTATGGCTACACCTTA. It translates to CSVINRGHGYGYTL. V is TRBV29-1 and J is TRBJ1-2; 9 nucleotides line up with TRBD1. J was trimmed by 4 bases and V by 5 bases; bases with no gene match: 8. The CDR3 is made up of 14 amino acids. Germline V gene sequence: CDR1 SQVTM, CDR2 ANQGSEA.

This clonotype rates as medium-sized. This sequence joins TRBV6-2 or TRBV6-3 and TRBJ2-2, with D possibly being TRBD2 (5 bases). The CDR3 sequence is 14 residues long. V was cut by 2 bases and J by 5 bases, with 9 bases left in between. The germline V gene encodes CDR1 MNHEY and CDR2 SVGEGT. The CDR3 nucleotides are TGTGCCAGCAGTTACCTGCCGGGAACCGGGGAGCTGTTTTTT. It translates to CASSYLPGTGELFF.